These 17 T cell receptor beta chains share one sample of origin, sequenced in a study of control samples from healthy donors and cancer patients (dated by TCRdb to about 2020). Library method: the immunoSEQ multiplex PCR assay. Held by TCRdb, this immuneACCESS table contains in-frame sequences only and omits some clones. Under half of the omission traces to an unresolved V gene where checked; the cause of the rest is unknown. Here the sample has approximately 92,000 clones; 93% occur a single time. The top ten clones comprise about 1.5% of the sample. What was sequenced was blood. These receptors all come from a woman in her twenties or thirties in good health.

V and J are TRBV1 and TRBJ2-1; the D call TRBD2 from the table was never checked on the DNA. TRBV1 is a known pseudogene. The CDR3 runs 18 residues. Here the CDR3 DNA reads TGCACCAGCAGCCAAGGGGTCTCTCCCGGCGGGTCCTACAATGAGCAGTTCTTC. Amino acid sequence: CTSSQGVSPGGSYNEQFF.

The rearrangement joins TRBV24-1 to TRBJ2-5; 8 positions agree with TRBD1. J was trimmed by 4 bases and V by 4 bases; bases with no gene match: 7. The CDR3 runs 15 residues. Germline CDR1 is KGHDR and CDR2 is SFDVKD. CDR3 amino acids: CATSEDRGRGETQYF. The CDR3 coding sequence is TGTGCCACCAGTGAAGACAGGGGTAGGGGAGAGACCCAGTACTTC.

This chain joins TRBV4-1 and TRBJ1-2, with D possibly being TRBD1 (5 bases). V was cut by 4 bases and J by 7 bases, with 16 bases left in between. The germline gives CDR1 MGHRA, CDR2 YSYEKL. The CDR3 is 14 amino acids. The CDR3 is CASSLPSGSSGYTF. CDR3 nucleotide sequence: TGCGCCAGCAGCCTCCCATCAGGGAGTTCTGGCTACACCTTC.

The V call is TRBV9, the J call TRBJ1-1; D call uncertain. The germline V gene has CDR1 SGDLS and CDR2 YYNGEE. Trimming removed 0 bases from V and 10 bases from J, with 13 bases in between. This CDR3 has 13 amino acids. In nucleotides, the CDR3 is TGTGCCAGCAGCGTAGGTGGAGGCACGGGAGCTTTCTTT. It codes for CASSVGGGTGAFF.

The CDR3 DNA follows: TGTGCCAGCACCACATCGCGGGACAGCCCCTACGAGCAGTACTTC. It is translated as CASTTSRDSPYEQYF. The chain combines TRBV6-5 with TRBJ2-7, with D tentatively TRBD1 (7 bases). This CDR3 is built from 15 residues. Germline CDR1 is MNHEY and CDR2 is SVGAGI. Trimming stripped 7 bases from V and 2 bases from J, with 18 bases between.

The chain has TRBV9 and TRBJ2-5, with 9 bases lining up with TRBD1. Trimming cost V 5 bases and J 2 bases; bases outside gene matches: 4. CDR3 length: 14 amino acids. In germline, CDR1 is SGDLS, CDR2 YYNGEE. In nucleotides, the CDR3 is TGTGCCAGCAGTTACAGGGGGCTTCAAGAGACCCAGTACTTC. Translated: CASSYRGLQETQYF.

V gene TRBV7-3 combines with J gene TRBJ2-2; D gene uncertain. From germline, CDR1 is SGHTA and CDR2 FQGTGA. V was clipped by 1 base and J by 2 bases, with 5 bases between them. The CDR3 has 14 amino acids. CDR3 nucleotide sequence: TGTGCCAGCAGCTTAAGTTATAACACCGGGGAGCTGTTTTTT. Translated, it gives CASSLSYNTGELFF.

The V and J genes are TRBV6-5 and TRBJ2-3; a possible D gene is TRBD2 (7 bases). The CDR3 consists of 14 residues. CDR1 and CDR2 (germline): MNHEY, SVGAGI. The ends were cut back, 7 bases at V and 4 bases at J, with 15 bases in the middle. The CDR3 sequence: CASTSGQFADTQYF. The DNA for the CDR3 is TGTGCCAGCACTAGCGGACAGTTCGCAGATACGCAGTATTTT.

In its sample, this clone was seen once. The rearrangement joins TRBV2 to TRBJ2-7; no clear D. CDR1 is SNHLY and CDR2 is FYNNEI in the germline V gene. The CDR3 is made up of 12 amino acids. The ends were cut back, 6 bases at V and 4 bases at J, with 10 bases in the middle. The CDR3 region is CASSLNSYEQYF. As DNA, the CDR3 is TGTGCCAGCAGCCTCAACAGTTACGAGCAGTACTTC.

The gene calls are TRBV3-1 (or the pseudogene TRBV3-2) and TRBJ2-3; no definite D call. The CDR3 loop spans 15 amino acids. V was trimmed by 1 base and J by 3 bases, leaving 11 bases between them. From germline, CDR1 is LGHDT and CDR2 YNNKEL (reference sequence). CDR3 in amino acids: CASSQVSLGTDTQYF. The CDR3 DNA sequence: TGTGCCAGCAGCCAAGTAAGTCTAGGGACAGATACGCAGTATTTT.

The chain combines TRBV9 with TRBJ2-3; the match to TRBD2 covers 7 bases. Germline V gives CDR1 SGDLS, CDR2 YYNGEE. Trimming took 4 bases from V and 2 from J; bases not matched to a gene: 7. This CDR3 region has 15 residues. The CDR3 protein is CASSLRAGFTDTQYF. CDR3 nucleotide sequence: TGTGCCAGCAGCCTACGAGCGGGGTTCACAGATACGCAGTATTTT.

The rearrangement joins TRBV27 to TRBJ1-4; TRBD1 is a possible D gene (5 bases). The CDR3 sequence is 17 residues long. Germline V gives CDR1 MNHEY, CDR2 SMNVEV (reference sequence). V was cut by 2 bases and J by 0 bases, with 13 bases left in between. CDR3 DNA sequence: TGTGCCAGCAGTTTAAAGGGGACGACTCCAACTAATGAAAAACTGTTTTTT. Translating gives CASSLKGTTPTNEKLFF. The full variable domain, with the rest looked up from reference TRBV27 and TRBJ1-4, is EAQVTQNPRYLITVTGKKLTVTCSQNMNHEYMSWYRQDPGLGLRQIYYSMNVEVTDKGDVPEGYKVSRKEKRNFPLILESPSPNQTSLYFCASSLKGTTPTNEKLFFGSGTQLSVL.

CDR3 residues: CASSIQGTYGYTF. In DNA, the CDR3 is TGTGCCAGTAGTATTCAGGGGACCTATGGCTACACCTTC. The chain links TRBV19 to TRBJ1-2; D may be TRBD1 (6 bases). Trimming shortened V by 3 bases and J by 4 bases, and 9 bases separated the two germline ends. This CDR3 is 13 amino acids long. Germline V gene data show CDR1 as LNHDA and CDR2 as SQIVND (reference sequence). Complete variable domain (other parts from reference TRBV19 and TRBJ1-2): DGGITQSPKYLFRKEGQNVTLSCEQNLNHDAMYWYRQDPGQGLRLIYYSQIVNDFQKGDIAEGYSVSREKKESFPLTVTSAQKNPTAFYLCASSIQGTYGYTFGSGTRLTVV.

V usage is TRBV30 and J usage is TRBJ1-5, with TRBD1 as a possible D gene (6 bases). Trimming removed 3 bases at V and 7 bases at J, with 10 bases between. Germline V gene sequence: CDR1 GTSNPN, CDR2 SVGIG (reference sequence). This CDR3 comprises 12 residues. CDR3 amino acids: CAWSLQGQPQHF. CDR3 in DNA: TGTGCCTGGAGCCTGCAGGGGCAGCCCCAGCATTTT. The whole variable domain, filled in from reference TRBV30 and TRBJ1-5, reads SQTIHQWPATLVQPVGSPLSLECTVEGTSNPNLYWYRQAAGRGLQLLFYSVGIGQISSEVPQNLSASRPQDRQFILSSKKLLLSDSGFYLCAWSLQGQPQHFGDGTRLSIL.

The CDR3 region is CASSLSGNTIYF. Here the CDR3 DNA reads TGTGCCAGCAGTTTAAGTGGAAACACCATATATTTT. The gene calls are TRBV12-3 or TRBV12-4 and TRBJ1-3; D call uncertain. The V and J ends lost 2 bases and 3 bases respectively, with 2 bases between them. This CDR3 has 12 residues.

The chain recombines TRBV24-1 with TRBJ1-4; perhaps TRBD1 as D (5 bases). Germline V gives CDR1 KGHDR, CDR2 SFDVKD. V was cut by 4 bases and J by 0 bases, with 8 bases left in between. The CDR3 runs 15 residues. The CDR3 spells CATSEGQATNEKLFF. Written as DNA, the CDR3 is TGTGCCACCAGTGAAGGACAAGCAACTAATGAAAAACTGTTTTTT.

The rearrangement uses TRBV6-5 and TRBJ2-7; D is possibly TRBD2 (7 bases). The CDR3 is 13 residues long. In germline, CDR1 is MNHEY, CDR2 SVGAGI. V lost 8 bases to trimming and J lost 2 bases, with 13 bases between them. The CDR3 sequence: CASQGGEPYEQYF. The CDR3 coding sequence is TGTGCCAGCCAAGGGGGGGAGCCCTACGAGCAGTACTTC.